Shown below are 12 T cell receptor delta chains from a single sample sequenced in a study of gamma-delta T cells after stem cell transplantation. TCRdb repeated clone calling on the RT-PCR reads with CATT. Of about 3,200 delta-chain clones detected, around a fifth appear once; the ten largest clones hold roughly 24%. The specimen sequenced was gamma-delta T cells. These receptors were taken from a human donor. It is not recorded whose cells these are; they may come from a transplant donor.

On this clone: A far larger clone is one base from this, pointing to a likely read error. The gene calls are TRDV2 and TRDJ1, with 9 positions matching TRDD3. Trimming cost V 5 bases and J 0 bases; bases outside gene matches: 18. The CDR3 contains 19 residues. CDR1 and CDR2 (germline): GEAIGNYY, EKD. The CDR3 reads CACGSIQSWLGDDTDKLIF. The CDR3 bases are TGTGCCTGTGGCTCTATACAATCCTGGCTGGGGGATGACACCGATAAACTCATCTTT.

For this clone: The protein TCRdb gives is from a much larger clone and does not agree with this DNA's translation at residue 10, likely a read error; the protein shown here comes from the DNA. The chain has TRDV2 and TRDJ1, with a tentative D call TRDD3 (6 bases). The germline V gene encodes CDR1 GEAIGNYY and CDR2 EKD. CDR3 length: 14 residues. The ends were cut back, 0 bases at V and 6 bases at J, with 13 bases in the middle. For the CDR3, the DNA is TGTGCCTGTGACACCTGGGGGGGAAACAATAAACTCATCTTT. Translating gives CACDTWGGNNKLIF.

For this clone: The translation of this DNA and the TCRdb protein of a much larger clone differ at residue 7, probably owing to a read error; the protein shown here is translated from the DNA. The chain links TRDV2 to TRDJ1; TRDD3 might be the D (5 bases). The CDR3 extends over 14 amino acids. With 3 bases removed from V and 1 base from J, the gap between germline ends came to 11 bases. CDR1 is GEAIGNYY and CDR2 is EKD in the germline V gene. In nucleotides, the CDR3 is TGTGCCTGTGACTATGTGTGGGGCACCGATAAACTCATCTTT. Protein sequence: CACDYVWGTDKLIF.

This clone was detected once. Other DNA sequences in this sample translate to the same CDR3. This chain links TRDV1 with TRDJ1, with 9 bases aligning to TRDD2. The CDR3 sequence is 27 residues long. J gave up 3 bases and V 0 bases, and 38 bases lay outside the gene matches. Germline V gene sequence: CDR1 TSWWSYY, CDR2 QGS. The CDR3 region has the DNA TGTGCTCTTGGGGAACTTGATCCCTTCCTACTCGTCTCAAACTCTCGGTGGACCCCTGCGAAGCCCGATAAACTCATCTTT. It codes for CALGELDPFLLVSNSRWTPAKPDKLIF.

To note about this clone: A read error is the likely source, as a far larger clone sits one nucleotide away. CDR3 sequence (DNA): TGTGCCTGTGACACGCTAGGGCTGGAGGACGCCGATAAACTCATCTTT. Translation: CACDTLGLEDADKLIF. The chain carries TRDV2 and TRDJ1, with D unresolved. The V end was cut by 1 base, the J end by 3 bases, with 17 bases between. This CDR3 spans 16 amino acids. Looked up from germline, CDR1 is GEAIGNYY and CDR2 is EKD.

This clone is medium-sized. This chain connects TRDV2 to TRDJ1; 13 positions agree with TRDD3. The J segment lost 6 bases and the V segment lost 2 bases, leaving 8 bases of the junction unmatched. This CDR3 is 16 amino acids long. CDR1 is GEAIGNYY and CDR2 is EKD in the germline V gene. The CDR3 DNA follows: TGTGCCTGTGACAACCTACTGGGGGATACGCCAAATAAACTCATCTTT. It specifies CACDNLLGDTPNKLIF.

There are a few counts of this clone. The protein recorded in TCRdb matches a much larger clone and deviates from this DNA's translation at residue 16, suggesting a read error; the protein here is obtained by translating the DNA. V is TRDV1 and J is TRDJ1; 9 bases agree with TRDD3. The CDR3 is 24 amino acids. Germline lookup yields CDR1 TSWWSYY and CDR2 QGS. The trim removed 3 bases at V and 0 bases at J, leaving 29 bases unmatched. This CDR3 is CALGDFPTNIPILGEVRYTDKLIF. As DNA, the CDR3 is TGTGCTCTTGGGGACTTTCCTACGAACATACCTATACTGGGGGAGGTCAGGTACACCGATAAACTCATCTTT.

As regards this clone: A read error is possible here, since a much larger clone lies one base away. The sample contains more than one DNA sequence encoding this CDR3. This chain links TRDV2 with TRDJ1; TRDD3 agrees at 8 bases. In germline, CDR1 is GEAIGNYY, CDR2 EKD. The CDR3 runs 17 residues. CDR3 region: CACDTLGETYYTDKLIF. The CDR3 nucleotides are TGTGCCTGTGACACGCTGGGGGAAACGTACTACACCGATAAGCTCATCTTT.

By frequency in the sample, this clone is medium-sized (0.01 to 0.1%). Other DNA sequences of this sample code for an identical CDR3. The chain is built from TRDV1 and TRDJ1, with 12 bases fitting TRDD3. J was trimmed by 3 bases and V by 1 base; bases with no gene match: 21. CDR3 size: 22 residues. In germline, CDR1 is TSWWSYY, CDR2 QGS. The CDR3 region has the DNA TGTGCTCTTGGGGAACCTCTTCCTTCCTACGCCGTACTGGGGGATACCCCCGATAAACTCATCTTT. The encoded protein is CALGEPLPSYAVLGDTPDKLIF.

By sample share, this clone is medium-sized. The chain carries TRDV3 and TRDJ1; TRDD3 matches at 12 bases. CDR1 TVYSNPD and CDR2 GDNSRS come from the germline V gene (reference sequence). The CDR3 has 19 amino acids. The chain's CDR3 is CACKAGTGGYRWYTDKLIF. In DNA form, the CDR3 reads TGTGCTTGTAAGGCTGGTACTGGGGGATACCGTTGGTACACCGATAAACTCATCTTT. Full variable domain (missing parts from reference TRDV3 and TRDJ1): CDKVTQSSPDQTVASGSEVVLLCTYDTVYSNPDLFWYRIRPDYSFQFVFYGDNSRSEGADFTQGRFSVKHILTQKAFHLVISPVRTEDSATYYCACKAGTGGYRWYTDKLIFGKGTRVTVEP.

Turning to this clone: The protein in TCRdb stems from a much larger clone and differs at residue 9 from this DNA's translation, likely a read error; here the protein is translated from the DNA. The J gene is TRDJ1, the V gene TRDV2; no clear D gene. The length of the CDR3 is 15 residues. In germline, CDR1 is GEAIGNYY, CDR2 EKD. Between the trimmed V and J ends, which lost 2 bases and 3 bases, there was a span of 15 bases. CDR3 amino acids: CACDSVLLEADKLIF. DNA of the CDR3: TGTGCCTGTGACAGTGTACTGCTCGAGGCCGATAAACTCATCTTT.

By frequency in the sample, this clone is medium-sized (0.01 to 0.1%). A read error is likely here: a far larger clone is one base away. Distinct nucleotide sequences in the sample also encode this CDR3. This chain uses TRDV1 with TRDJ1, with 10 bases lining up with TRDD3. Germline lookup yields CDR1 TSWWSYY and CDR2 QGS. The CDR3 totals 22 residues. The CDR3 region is CALGESPSPRRWGIPRGDKLIF. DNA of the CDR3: TGTGCCCTTGGGGAAAGTCCTTCCCCCCGTCGGTGGGGGATACCCCGCGGGGATAAACTCATCTTT.